These T cell receptor beta chains were read from a single sample in a study of T cell responses to AZD1222 COVID-19 vaccine. Clones were read by immunoSEQ multiplex PCR, and TCRdb kept only the in-frame ones, dropping some. This sample has around 110,000 clones; approximately 89% occur once, and the top ten carry 20% to 25%. This material consisted of peripheral blood, taken on day 0 of AZD1222 vaccination. The receptors shown here come from an adult in good health. Each CDR3 is given without its conserved first and last residue. Fields, in order: J gene, clone size, D gene, V gene, CDR3 protein. D genes are given only for firm matches. The size entry is marked missing in some rows and otherwise reads once, few, many or a size class.

>TRBJ1-2|.|.|TRBV29-1
SVGGTLGASGYT
>TRBJ2-3|.|.|TRBV5-4
ASSWSIRGTDTQY
>TRBJ2-4|.|.|TRBV21-1
ASSKAARENIQY
>TRBJ2-6|.|.|TRBV6-6
ASTQKIQSGANVLT
>TRBJ1-1|few|.|TRBV13
ASSLIMGSGRMNTEAF
>TRBJ2-7|.|TRBD2|TRBV7-2
ASSFGGVYEQY
>TRBJ2-3|.|TRBD2|TRBV5-4
ASQTSGGGGRSDTQY
>TRBJ1-5|.|.|TRBV4-3
ASSAQVGGNQPQH
>TRBJ2-3|.|.|TRBV7-6
ASSLSWGGVDTQY
>TRBJ2-7|.|.|TRBV7-2
ASSLTGSSYEQY
>TRBJ1-1|.|TRBD1|TRBV27
ASNRQGAKGNTEAF
>TRBJ1-6|.|.|TRBV7-9
ASTLGTTNSPLH
>TRBJ2-1|.|.|TRBV5-1
ASSLGGVHEQF
>TRBJ2-7|.|.|TRBV5-6
ASSLSGEQY
>TRBJ2-1|.|TRBD2|TRBV6-6
ASSYSVSGGALEQF
>TRBJ2-3|.|.|TRBV7-2
ASSLVPASTDTQY
>TRBJ1-6|.|TRBD1|TRBV30
AWRAGGGHSPLH
>TRBJ1-5|.|TRBD1|TRBV6-5
ASSLLTGALPQH
>TRBJ1-3|.|.|TRBV7-2
ASSLGWGEGNTIY
>TRBJ2-1|.|.|TRBV29-1
SASGRATVNEQF
>TRBJ1-2|.|.|TRBV5-4
ASSLTGVGVYGYT
>TRBJ2-2|.|.|TRBV28
ASSSPSVYPGELF
>TRBJ1-6|.|.|TRBV9
ASSVGVGAGSPLH
>TRBJ2-7|.|TRBD2|TRBV3-1/TRBV3-2
ASSSWVEASGQY
>TRBJ1-2|.|TRBD1|TRBV6-5
ASSYGDRAYGYT
>TRBJ1-1|.|.|TRBV4-3
ASSQVAGGNTEAF
>TRBJ2-3|.|.|TRBV7-6
ASSRTGWVGTDTQY
>TRBJ1-1|.|.|TRBV24-1
ATSGETYTEAF
>TRBJ1-2|.|.|TRBV19
ASFDGKGDGYT
>TRBJ2-3|.|.|TRBV7-3
ASSLAGVPDTQY
>TRBJ2-1|few|.|TRBV6-1
ASSEGPANNEQF
>TRBJ1-4|.|.|TRBV4-1
ASSGEGEKLF
>TRBJ1-6|.|.|TRBV2
ASSSRLDRSNSPLH
>TRBJ1-2|.|TRBD1|TRBV3-1/TRBV3-2
ASSHSGQGFYGYT
>TRBJ2-1|.|TRBD1|TRBV2
ASSATGLNNEQF
>TRBJ1-4|.|.|TRBV5-1
ASSLMSGENEKLF
>TRBJ1-6|once|.|TRBV2
ASSEADMAPLH
>TRBJ1-1|.|.|TRBV7-2
ASSPGPMNTEAF
>TRBJ1-4|.|.|TRBV2
ASSNTGREEKLF
>TRBJ1-6|.|.|TRBV13
ASSFGAGSYNSPLH
>TRBJ2-1|.|.|TRBV29-1
SILTSRGNEQF
>TRBJ2-7|.|.|TRBV18
ASSLTVYEQY
>TRBJ1-1|.|.|TRBV7-3
ASSRLQTVNTEAF
>TRBJ1-2|once|.|TRBV5-5
ASSFLQGTLGVT
>TRBJ1-4|.|.|TRBV3-1/TRBV3-2
ASSHGAVSLELF
>TRBJ2-4|.|TRBD1|TRBV15
ATAGRGPHEAKNIQY
>TRBJ1-5|.|TRBD1|TRBV2
ASRVGQSSNQPQH
>TRBJ2-7|.|TRBD1|TRBV2
ATHHPGTGGYEQY
>TRBJ1-2|.|.|TRBV12-3/TRBV12-4
ASSFGTDYGYT
>TRBJ1-3|.|.|TRBV7-9
ASSFPAQAGSGNTIY